This T cell receptor (beta chain) was recorded in a study of blood T cell repertoires in COVID-19. Study-level information: Acute and convalescent COVID-19 specimens originated in the United States, Italy and Spain. T cells, B-cell-depleted T cells, or PBMCs supplied cDNA or gDNA.

Only in-frame clones appear in the TCRdb table, and some are missing; sequencing was by immunoSEQ multiplex PCR. The sample lists around 250,000 clones, roughly four fifths occurring once. From germline, CDR1 is SGHRS and CDR2 YFSETQ. V lost 4 bases and J lost 0, with 13 bases in between. This CDR3 comprises 15 residues. This chain joins TRBV5-1 and TRBJ1-1; D perhaps matches TRBD1 (6 bases). Source material: peripheral blood. The TCR comes from a man aged 50-60 years with active or convalescent COVID-19. For the CDR3, the DNA is TGCGCCAGCAGCCCGAGACAGGACATGAACACTGAAGCTTTCTTT. Amino acid sequence: CASSPRQDMNTEAFF.